A single TCR beta chain is shown here with its context. Its target is not known. The sample is drawn from a study of cytomegalovirus exposure and HLA in healthy donors. V lost 1 base to trimming and J lost 1 base, with 9 bases between them. CDR1 and CDR2 from the germline V gene are SGHAT and FQNNGV. The CDR3 spans 15 residues. PCR involved 60 Vbeta and 13 Jbeta primers. Method: immunoSEQ multiplex PCR; TCRdb's copy keeps in-frame clones and lacks some. This table holds about 130,000 clones, roughly 77% found once. The study's findings and limits: Specific recognition of CMV antigens was confirmed in vitro for a few chains (all CMV-associated). Most subjects had HLA-A and HLA-B alleles reportedly predicted accurately by TCR beta sequences.

The source is a woman under 40 in good health and CMV-seronegative. Sequenced sample: PBMCs. The chain is built from TRBV11-2 and TRBJ2-3; D remains unclear. CDR3 DNA sequence: TGTGCCAGCAGCTTAGCGTCTACTCGCACAGATACGCAGTATTTT. It specifies CASSLASTRTDTQYF.